The 7 T cell receptor beta chains reported below all come from one sample, sequenced in a study of blood T cells in healthy people across ages. A second PCR of roughly 6 to 12 cycles used a sample-barcoded 5' primer and a J-beta primer mix. MiXCR was run by TCRdb on the 5' RACE reads, yielding one entry per CDR3 protein. The data hold 850,000 to 1,000,000 distinct CDR3 sequences, with roughly 50% observed a single time. Sequenced: blood. The origin of the receptors is a man aged 25 to 40 in good health.

This chain uses TRBV4-3 with TRBJ2-5, with TRBD2 as a possible D gene (6 bases). Germline CDR1 and CDR2: LGHNA and YSLEER. Trimming took off 0 bases at V and 2 bases at J, with 10 bases between the two ends. This CDR3 is built from 15 residues. In nucleotides, the CDR3 is TGCGCCAGCAGCCAAGACTGGGACTTGCAAGAGACCCAGTACTTC. Protein sequence: CASSQDWDLQETQYF.

This clonotype showed up just a few times. The chain joins TRBV25-1 to TRBJ1-1; TRBD1 might be the D (5 bases). V shed 6 bases and J shed 6 bases, with 8 bases lying between them. The V gene's germline CDR1 is MGHDK and CDR2 SYGVNS. The CDR3 sequence is 11 residues long. The CDR3 region has the DNA TGTGCCAGCAGGAGGGGAGCTGAAGCTTTCTTT. Amino acid sequence: CASRRGAEAFF.

The chain combines TRBV6-6 with TRBJ2-1, with TRBD1 as a possible D gene (6 bases). The CDR3 totals 15 residues. CDR1 MNHNY and CDR2 SVGAGI come from the germline V gene (reference sequence). With 8 bases removed from V and 6 bases from J, the gap between germline ends came to 20 bases. The CDR3 protein is CASGSRGGTLNEQFF. CDR3 in DNA: TGTGCCAGCGGATCACGTGGTGGGACACTCAATGAGCAGTTCTTC.

On this clonotype: An end of the junction does not agree with germline; a read error may underlie this. The genes are TRBV27 and TRBJ2-1; D not certain. Germline V gives CDR1 MNHEY, CDR2 SMNVEV (reference sequence). The CDR3 spans 13 residues. The CDR3 loop is CAISRPSYNEQFF. In nucleotides, the CDR3 is TGTGCCATCAGTAGACCCTCCTACAATGAGCAGTTCTTC.

J is TRBJ2-3 and V is TRBV6-5; tentatively, D is TRBD1 (5 bases). Germline values: CDR1 MNHEY, CDR2 SVGAGI. Trimming took 6 bases from V and 2 from J, leaving 12 bases between them. This CDR3 comprises 14 residues. As DNA, the CDR3 is TGTGCCAGCAGGGCCGACAGAAACACAGATACGCAGTATTTT. Translated: CASRADRNTDTQYF.

This clonotype has at least ten counts. The chain links TRBV20-1 to TRBJ2-7; 10 nucleotides align to TRBD2. Losses at the gene ends were 0 bases for V and 3 bases for J; bases not matched to a gene: 17. Germline V CDR1 and CDR2: DFQATT, SNEGSKA (reference sequence). The CDR3 loop spans 19 amino acids. CDR3 DNA sequence: TGCAGTGCTAGAGATGCGCGGGCTAGCGGGGGACTTCGGGGCTACGAGCAGTACTTC. Translating gives CSARDARASGGLRGYEQYF.

CDR3 DNA: TGTGCCAGCAGTGCAAGCAGTGAGCAGTTCTTC. Amino acid sequence: CASSASSEQFF. The rearrangement uses TRBV2 and TRBJ2-1, with D hard to call. The CDR3 covers 11 residues. From germline, CDR1 is SNHLY and CDR2 FYNNEI. Trimming shortened V by 4 bases and J by 9 bases, and 7 bases separated the two germline ends.